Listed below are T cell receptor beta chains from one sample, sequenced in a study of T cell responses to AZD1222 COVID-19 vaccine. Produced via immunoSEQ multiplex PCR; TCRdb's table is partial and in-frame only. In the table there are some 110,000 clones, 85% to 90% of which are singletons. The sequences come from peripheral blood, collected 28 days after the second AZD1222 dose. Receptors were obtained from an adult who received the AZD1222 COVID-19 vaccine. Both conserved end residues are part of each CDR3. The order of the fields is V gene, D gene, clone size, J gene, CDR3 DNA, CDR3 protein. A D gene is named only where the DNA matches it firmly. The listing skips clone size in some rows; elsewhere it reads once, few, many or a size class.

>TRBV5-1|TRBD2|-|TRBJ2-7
TGCGCCAGCAGCTTGGTTTCATCGTCTAGCGGGATTTACGAGCAGTACTTC
CASSLVSSSSGIYEQYF
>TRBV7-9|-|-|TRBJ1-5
TGTGCCAGCAGCTTAGAGGCGAGCAATCAGCCCCAGCATTTT
CASSLEASNQPQHF
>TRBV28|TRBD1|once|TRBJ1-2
TGTGCCAGCAGTTTATTACAGGGGACTAACTATGGCTACACCTTC
CASSLLQGTNYGYTF
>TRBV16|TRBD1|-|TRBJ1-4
TGTGCCAGCAGCCCCGGGACAGGGAGTGAAAAACTGTTTTTT
CASSPGTGSEKLFF
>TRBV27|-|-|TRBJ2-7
TGTGCCAGCAGAGGGCACAGGGCGGCCTACGAGCAGTACTTC
CASRGHRAAYEQYF
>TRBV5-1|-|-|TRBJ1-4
TGCGCCAGCAGCTTGTCTCAGGGCGGTGAAAAACTGTTTTTT
CASSLSQGGEKLFF
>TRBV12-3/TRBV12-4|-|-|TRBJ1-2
TGTGCCAGCAGCCCCTTGAGCAGGGATGGCTACACCTTC
CASSPLSRDGYTF
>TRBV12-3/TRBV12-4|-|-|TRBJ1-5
TGTGCCAGCAGTTTAAAAGGGAATCAGCCCCAGCATTTT
CASSLKGNQPQHF
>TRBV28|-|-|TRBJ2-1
TGTGCCAGCAGTTTTCACGGAGGCGGGTCCTACAATGAGCAGTTCTTC
CASSFHGGGSYNEQFF
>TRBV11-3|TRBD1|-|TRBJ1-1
TGTGCCAGCAGCTCGGGACCGACAGGGTCGAACACTGAAGCTTTCTTT
CASSSGPTGSNTEAFF
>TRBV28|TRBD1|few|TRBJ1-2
TGTGCCAGCAGGCCCACCCCGGACAGGGGGCATTACGGCTACACCTTC
CASRPTPDRGHYGYTF
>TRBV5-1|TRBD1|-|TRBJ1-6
TGCGCCAGCAGCTTAGGGGACAGCTTCTTTAATTCACCCCTCCACTTT
CASSLGDSFFNSPLHF
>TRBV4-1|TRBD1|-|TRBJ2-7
TGCGCCAGCAGCCAAGATCAACAGGGGAATATATACGAGCAGTACTTC
CASSQDQQGNIYEQYF
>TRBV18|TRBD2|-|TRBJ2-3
TGTGCCAGCTCATCGCTAGCGGCAGATACGCAGTATTTT
CASSSLAADTQYF
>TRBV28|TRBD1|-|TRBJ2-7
TGTGCCAGCAGGTCAGGACAGGGGGGATCCTACGAGCAGTACTTC
CASRSGQGGSYEQYF
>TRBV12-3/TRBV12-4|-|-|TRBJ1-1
TGTGCCAGCAGCCCCGGAGGTAGTGCTTTCTTT
CASSPGGSAFF
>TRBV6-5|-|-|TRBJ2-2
TGTGCCAGCACCATGGGAGTGGGCGGGGAGCTGTTTTTT
CASTMGVGGELFF
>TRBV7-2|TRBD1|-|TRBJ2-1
TGTGCCAGCAACACACGACAGGGGGCAACCTATGAGCAGTTCTTC
CASNTRQGATYEQFF
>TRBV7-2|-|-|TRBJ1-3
TGTGCCAGCAGCTTAGAAGTCAGGCTTGGAAACACCATATATTTT
CASSLEVRLGNTIYF
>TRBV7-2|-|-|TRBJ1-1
TGTGCCAGCAGCCCCGAGGGGACAATGAACACTGAAGCTTTCTTT
CASSPEGTMNTEAFF
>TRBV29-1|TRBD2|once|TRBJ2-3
TGCAGCGTTGTTTCACTAGCGGGGCTGGGGGACACAGATACGCAGTATTTT
CSVVSLAGLGDTDTQYF
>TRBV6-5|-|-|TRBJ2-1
TGTGCCAGCAGTTACGGCTGGAGCTCCTACAATGAGCAGTTCTTC
CASSYGWSSYNEQFF
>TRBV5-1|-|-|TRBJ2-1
TGCGCCAGCAGCTTGATTTCGACCTCACTTGAGCAGTTCTTC
CASSLISTSLEQFF
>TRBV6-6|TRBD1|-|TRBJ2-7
TGTGCCAGCAGTGGCGGGACAGGGCTTTACGAGCAGTACTTC
CASSGGTGLYEQYF
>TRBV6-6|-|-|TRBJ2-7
TGTGCCAGCAGTTACCTCCTGGATACCGCCTACGAGCAGTACTTC
CASSYLLDTAYEQYF
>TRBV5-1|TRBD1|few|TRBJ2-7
TGCGCCAGCAGCTTGGCCTCAGGGGGTTCCTACGAGCAGTACTTC
CASSLASGGSYEQYF
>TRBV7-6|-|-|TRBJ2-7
TGTGCCAGCAGCTTACTGTCCGGGGGACAGCCCTACGAGCAGTACTTC
CASSLLSGGQPYEQYF
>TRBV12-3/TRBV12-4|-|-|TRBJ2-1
TGTGCCAGCAGTTTAGGGGGGAATGAGCAGTTCTTC
CASSLGGNEQFF
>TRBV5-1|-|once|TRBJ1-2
TGCGCCAGCAGCTTGGGGACAGCCGTCTATGGCTACACCTTC
CASSLGTAVYGYTF
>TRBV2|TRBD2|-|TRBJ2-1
TGTGCCACCGGGCGGGGGGCCCTCTCAAACAATGAGCAGTTCTTC
CATGRGALSNNEQFF
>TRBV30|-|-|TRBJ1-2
TGTGCCTGGAACCTTCGGGGAGGGGGAAACTATGGCTACACCTTC
CAWNLRGGGNYGYTF
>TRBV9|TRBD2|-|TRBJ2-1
TGTGCCAGCAGCGCAAGTACCGGGACTAGCGGCTACAATGAGCAGTTCTTC
CASSASTGTSGYNEQFF